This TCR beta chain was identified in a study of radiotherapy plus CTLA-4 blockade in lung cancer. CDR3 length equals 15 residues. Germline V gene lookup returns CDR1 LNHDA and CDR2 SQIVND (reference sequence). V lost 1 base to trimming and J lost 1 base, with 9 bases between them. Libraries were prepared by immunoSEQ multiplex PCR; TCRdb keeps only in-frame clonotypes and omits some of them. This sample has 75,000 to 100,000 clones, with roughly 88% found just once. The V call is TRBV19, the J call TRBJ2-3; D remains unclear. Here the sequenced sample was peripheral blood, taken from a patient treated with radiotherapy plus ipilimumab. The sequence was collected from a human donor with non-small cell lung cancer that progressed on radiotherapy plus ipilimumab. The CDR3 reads CASSIGVGRTDTQYF. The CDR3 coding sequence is TGTGCCAGTAGTATAGGAGTAGGCCGCACAGATACGCAGTATTTT. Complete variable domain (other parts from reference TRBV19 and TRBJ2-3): DGGITQSPKYLFRKEGQNVTLSCEQNLNHDAMYWYRQDPGQGLRLIYYSQIVNDFQKGDIAEGYSVSREKKESFPLTVTSAQKNPTAFYLCASSIGVGRTDTQYFGPGTRLTVL.